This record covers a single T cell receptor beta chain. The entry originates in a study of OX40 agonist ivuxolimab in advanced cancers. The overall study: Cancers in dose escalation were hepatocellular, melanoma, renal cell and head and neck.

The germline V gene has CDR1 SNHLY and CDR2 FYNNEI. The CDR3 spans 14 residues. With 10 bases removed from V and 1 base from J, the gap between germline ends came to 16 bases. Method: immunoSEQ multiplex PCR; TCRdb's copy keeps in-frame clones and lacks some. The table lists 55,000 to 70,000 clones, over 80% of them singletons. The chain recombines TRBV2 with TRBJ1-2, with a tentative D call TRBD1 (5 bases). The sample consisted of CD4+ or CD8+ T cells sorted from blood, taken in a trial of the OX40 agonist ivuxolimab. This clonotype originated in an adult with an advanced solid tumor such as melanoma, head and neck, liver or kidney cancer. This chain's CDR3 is CATIRGPINYGYTF. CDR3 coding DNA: TGTGCCACCATCCGGGGACCGATTAACTATGGCTACACCTTC. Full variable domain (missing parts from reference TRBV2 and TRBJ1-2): EPEVTQTPSHQVTQMGQEVILRCVPISNHLYFYWYRQILGQKVEFLVSFYNNEISEKSEIFDDQFSVERPDGSNFTLKIRSTKLEDSAMYFCATIRGPINYGYTFGSGTRLTVV.